These 10 T cell receptor beta chains share one sample of origin, sequenced in a study of shared clonotypes between healthy human individuals (dated by TCRdb to the early 2020s). CD8 naive samples consisted of CD45RO-negative cells that were positively selected for CCR7, yielding a CD45RA+CCR7+ population without TemRA cells. The receptor library was made with the immunoSEQ multiplex PCR assay. TCRdb holds this immuneACCESS table with in-frame rearrangements only. Some clones are missing; in checked studies, unresolved V genes explain under half, and the rest has no known cause. The sample table lists about 1,800,000 clones, around 96% of them with a count of one. The ten largest clones represent 1% to 1.5% of the sample. Sequencing input: naive CD8+ T cells sorted from blood. The sample's cell subset or site label is to be understood as: CD45RA+CCR7+. Source of these receptors: a man aged 18 to 29 in good health.

In DNA form, the CDR3 reads TGTGCCAGCAGTTACACGGAGGGCTCCTACGAGCAGTACTTC. Its translation is CASSYTEGSYEQYF. The V gene is TRBV6-5, the J gene TRBJ2-7; possible D gene TRBD2, 6 bases. The germline V and J ends were trimmed by 2 bases and 0 bases, with 8 bases remaining between them. This CDR3 has 14 residues. CDR1 is MNHEY, CDR2 SVGAGI, per germline.

For this clone: This sample includes further DNA sequences coding for the same CDR3. This chain connects TRBV6-5 to TRBJ2-7; TRBD1 matches 11 bases. V lost 5 bases, J lost 3 bases, and 3 bases stayed unmatched. The CDR3 length is 14 residues. Germline lookup yields CDR1 MNHEY and CDR2 SVGAGI. In nucleotides, the CDR3 is TGTGCCAGCAGTACGGGACAGGGGGGCTACGAGCAGTACTTC. It encodes CASSTGQGGYEQYF.

The V and J genes are TRBV19 and TRBJ1-1; D perhaps matches TRBD1 (6 bases). Germline V lookup: CDR1 LNHDA, CDR2 SQIVND (reference sequence). This CDR3 comprises 15 residues. Trimming removed 4 bases from V and 5 bases from J, with 17 bases in between. CDR3 in amino acids: CASSTGPDSGTEAFF. CDR3 in DNA: TGTGCCAGTAGTACAGGTCCGGACAGTGGGACTGAAGCTTTCTTT.

A note on this clone: This sample also contains other DNA sequences that code for the same CDR3. The rearrangement uses TRBV9 and TRBJ2-2; D not resolved. Between the trimmed V and J ends, which lost 3 bases and 2 bases, there was a span of 5 bases. The length of the CDR3 is 13 residues. CDR1 SGDLS and CDR2 YYNGEE come from the germline V gene. Here the CDR3 reads CASSASNTGELFF. The DNA of the CDR3 is TGTGCCAGCAGCGCTAGTAACACCGGGGAGCTGTTTTTT.

This chain joins TRBV28 and TRBJ1-2; D gene unclear. The CDR3 has 13 residues. Germline V gene data show CDR1 as MDHEN and CDR2 as SYDVKM. V lost 4 bases, J lost 1 base, and 7 bases lay in between. The CDR3 loop reads CASSSVDNYGYTF. The CDR3 DNA follows: TGTGCCAGCAGTTCAGTTGATAACTATGGCTACACCTTC.

This chain links TRBV7-6 with TRBJ1-3; 9 bases line up with TRBD1. Per germline, CDR1 SGHVS and CDR2 FNYEAQ. V lost 3 bases, J lost 0 bases, and 6 bases stayed unmatched. The CDR3 spans 17 residues. The CDR3 DNA follows: TGTGCCAGCAGCTTCCTGACAGGGGGAGGCTCTGGAAACACCATATATTTT. Translation: CASSFLTGGGSGNTIYF.

This chain joins TRBV28 and TRBJ1-1; D call uncertain. V dropped 7 bases and J dropped 2 bases, with 11 bases sitting between them. The CDR3 loop spans 13 amino acids. Germline V CDR1 and CDR2: MDHEN, SYDVKM. CDR3 residues: CASTTPINTEAFF. In DNA, the CDR3 is TGTGCCAGCACAACACCAATAAACACTGAAGCTTTCTTT.

With regard to this clone: This specimen includes other DNA sequences encoding the same CDR3. This chain joins TRBV9 and TRBJ2-1, with 7 bases matching TRBD2. Germline V lookup: CDR1 SGDLS, CDR2 YYNGEE. Trimming at V came to 3 bases and at J to 0 bases, leaving 3 bases not matched to a gene. There are 15 residues in the CDR3. The CDR3 region is CASSAGGSSYNEQFF. DNA for the CDR3: TGTGCCAGCAGCGCCGGGGGGAGCTCCTACAATGAGCAGTTCTTC.

The chain uses TRBV4-1 and TRBJ2-1; 9 bases agree with TRBD2. The germline gives CDR1 MGHRA, CDR2 YSYEKL. The V and J ends lost 7 bases and 0 bases, in that order; junction bases with no gene match: 4. This CDR3 has 15 residues. CDR3 protein: CASTMTSGSYNEQFF. The CDR3, as DNA: TGCGCCAGCACCATGACTAGCGGCTCCTACAATGAGCAGTTCTTC.

The gene calls are TRBV5-4 and TRBJ1-4; D might be TRBD1 (6 bases). CDR1 is SGHNT and CDR2 is YYREEE in the germline V gene (reference sequence). V lost 2 bases and J lost 1, with 9 bases in between. The CDR3 is 15 residues long. CDR3 nucleotides: TGTGCCAGCAGCTTTAAGGGGGAAACTAATGAAAAACTGTTTTTT. Translating it yields CASSFKGETNEKLFF.